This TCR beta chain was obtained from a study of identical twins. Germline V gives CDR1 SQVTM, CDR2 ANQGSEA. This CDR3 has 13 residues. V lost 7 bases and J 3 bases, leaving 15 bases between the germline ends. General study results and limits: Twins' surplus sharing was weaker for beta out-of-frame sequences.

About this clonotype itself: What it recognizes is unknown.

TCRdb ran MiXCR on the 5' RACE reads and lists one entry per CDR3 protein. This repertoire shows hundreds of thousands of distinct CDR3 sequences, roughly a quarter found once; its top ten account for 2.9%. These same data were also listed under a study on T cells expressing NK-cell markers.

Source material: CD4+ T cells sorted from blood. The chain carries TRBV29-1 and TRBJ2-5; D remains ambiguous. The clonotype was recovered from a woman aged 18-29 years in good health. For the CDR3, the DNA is TGCAGCGCATCATCAATAATAAAAGAGACCCAGTACTTC. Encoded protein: CSASSIIKETQYF. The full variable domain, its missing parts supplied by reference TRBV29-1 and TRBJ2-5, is SAVISQKPSRDICQRGTSLTIQCQVDSQVTMMFWYRQQPGQSLTLIATANQGSEATYESGFVIDKFPISRPNLTFSTLTVSNMSPEDSSIYLCSASSIIKETQYFGPGTRLLVL.